The entry that follows covers one TCR beta chain sequence. Ten or more counts support this clonotype. Its antigen is unknown. Base qualities are not recorded, but no much larger clone differs from it by a single base. cDNA was synthesized by template-switch 5'RACE using a primer with a 10-nucleotide random unique molecular identifier that tagged each TCR transcript. Every sequencing run yielded over 200 million TCR-beta sequences covering 15-18 subjects. The RNeasy kit was used for extraction of total RNA. TCR-beta VDJ regions were amplified with primers for the TCR constant region and the 5'RACE anchor, using the KAPA Real-time Library Amplification kit. A first PCR added sample indexes and Illumina adaptors, after which a second PCR increased the library yield. After Ampure bead purification, the roughly 650 bp TCR product was size-selected on a 2% E-gel SizeSelection system. Before pooling, library quality was assessed on a Bioanalyzer, concentration was determined with Qubit, and library quantification was performed with the Kapa Library Quantification kit. Paired-end 2 x 150 bp sequencing of the libraries was performed on an Illumina HiSeq 2500. To increase sequence diversity, about 23-30% phiX was spiked into each library pool. On the authors' methods: Quality-filtered reads were processed with the UMI-based MiGEC pipeline, which removed over 80% of raw TCR sequences during error correction. IMGT germline references were used for aligning VDJ genes, and each clonotype was defined as a unique CDR3 amino acid sequence together with its V-J genes. Clonal expansion, Shannon diversity, and CDR3 relatedness (CalcPairwiseDistances, ClusterSamples) were evaluated with VDJtools, and phylogenetic trees were built with CLCbio workbench. A clone was classed as expanded if it had 8 or more unique UMIs, a cutoff based on coefficient-of-variation modelling across technical triplicates. The raw public data were reprocessed by TCRdb itself: fastp quality trimming at Q25, MiXCR clonotype calling, in-frame beta chains only. Each CDR3 protein appears once, grouped with its most common genes and DNA. The V and J calls were not made by the authors but by TCRdb's processing. In this sample the table shows roughly 100,000 distinct CDR3 sequences, 10% to 11% of which occur a single time. Under 4% of the sample lies in the top ten.

The sample is drawn from a study of neurological immune-mediated disorders (dated by TCRdb to about 2019). Study-wide context: The study compared peripheral blood TCR-beta repertoires of HTLV-I-associated myelopathy (HAM/TSP) patients, multiple sclerosis patients and healthy controls using UMI-based sequencing. Of the approximately 70 subjects in the cohort, some 15 were HAM/TSP patients, 34 were multiple sclerosis patients, and approximately 20 were healthy controls. Longitudinal HAM/TSP donors and healthy donors each had 3 time-points at intervals of about 3-45 months. The 90 to 110 TCR-beta libraries covered PBMC samples along with longitudinal samples, technical triplicates, and paired sorted CD4+ and CD8+ T-cell subsets.

V ends up 6 bases short and J 0 bases short, with an unmatched junction base count of 7. Based on the germline V gene, the CDR1 and CDR2 sequences are SQVTM and ANQGSEA. The CDR3 holds 14 amino acids from the cysteine to the phenylalanine. Left in the record is the CDR3 DNA by itself, 42 bases read in frame from the first base. Study-wide findings and limitations: TCR clonal expansion was highest in HAM/TSP patients and lowest in MS patients, with MS patients falling below even healthy controls. Across subjects, expanded clones never shared an identical CDR3 amino acid sequence, which suggests that the TCR-beta repertoires in every group were private.

The sample's time point, from its label and the paper: longitudinal time-point 3. For the unsorted PBMC libraries, 2 million PBMCs were stored in RNAlater at -80 degrees C until RNA extraction and were used to generate the libraries. PBMCs were separated from peripheral blood using Ficoll-Hypaque density gradient centrifugation and then cryopreserved in liquid nitrogen. The rearrangement joined TRBV29-1 to TRBJ2-7; TRBD1 aligns with 8 central bases. This receptor was taken from a female donor with HTLV-1-associated myelopathy (HAM/TSP). What was sequenced was PBMCs. In nucleotide form, the sequence is TGCAGCGTGGCCACAGGGGGGAGCTCCTACGAGCAGTACTTC. This gives the protein CSVATGGSSYEQYF.